This T cell receptor beta chain derives from a study of a mutant IDH1 vaccine in newly diagnosed glioma. Whole-study context: Once 4-6 weeks had passed after radiotherapy alone, vaccination started, or it started with temozolomide cycles.

A remark on this clone: Its antigen is still unknown.

The time point denotes: week 35, safety follow-up. Every single dose of the vaccine, 300 ug of mutant IDH1 20-mer peptide, came with topical imiquimod. Repertoires were generated with immunoSEQ multiplex PCR, while TCRdb's copy carries only in-frame clones and drops some. The repertoire has around 41,000 clones, roughly nine tenths of them found once; the top ten carry about 1.6%. Germline values: CDR1 SNHLY, CDR2 FYNNEI. With 5 bases clipped from V and 3 bases from J, the junction kept 5 bases outside the gene matches. The CDR3 sequence is 15 residues long. The source of this sequence is a man aged 35 to 55 with glioma. The chain is built from TRBV2 and TRBJ2-3; TRBD1 matches at 10 bases. The sequences come from PBMCs, collected from a glioma patient whose treatment included an IDH1 peptide vaccine. The CDR3 region has the DNA TGTGCCAGCAGTCCCGACAGGGGGCTTACAGATACGCAGTATTTT. Protein: CASSPDRGLTDTQYF.